This TCR beta chain was documented in a study of shared clonotypes between healthy human individuals. Using immunoSEQ multiplex PCR, the repertoire was profiled, and TCRdb retains in-frame clones only, with some absent. The table has about 2.4 million clones, over 85% seen once. In germline, CDR1 is SGHRS, CDR2 YFSETQ. Trimming removed 3 bases from V and 7 bases from J, with 11 bases in between. The CDR3 runs to 12 residues. V and J are TRBV5-1 and TRBJ2-7; tentatively, D is TRBD1 or TRBD2 (6 bases each). Input material: naive CD4+ T cells sorted from blood. As for subset: CD45RA+ positively selected. This receptor was obtained from a man in his late teens or twenties in good health. The CDR3 protein is CASSSTGREQYF. CDR3 nucleotide sequence: TGCGCCAGCAGCTCCACAGGGAGGGAGCAGTACTTC.